Listed below are T cell receptor beta chains from one sample, sequenced in a study of control samples from healthy donors and cancer patients. This table comes from immunoSEQ multiplex PCR, and its TCRdb copy is limited to in-frame clones, with some not included. The data contain around 140,000 clones, 85% to 95% of them singletons. The sequenced material came from blood. Receptor source: a man between 40 and 49 years old in good health. The CDR3 runs from the conserved cysteine through the conserved F or W. A D gene is named only where the DNA matches it firmly. Clone size is shown for a subset of rows, as once, few, many or a class of expanded clone.

size: NA
V: TRBV24-1
J: TRBJ1-1
D: NA
DNA: TGTGCCACCAGTGATTATCGGGAAGCTTTCTTT
CDR3: CATSDYREAFF

size: NA
V: TRBV24-1
J: TRBJ2-1
D: TRBD2
DNA: TGTGCCACCAGTGATTTCGGGGGGTCGCCCTACAATGAGCAGTTCTTC
CDR3: CATSDFGGSPYNEQFF

size: NA
V: TRBV5-5
J: TRBJ2-3
D: TRBD2
DNA: TGTGCCAGCAGTGCTGAACTAGCGCGAAGCACAGATACGCAGTATTTT
CDR3: CASSAELARSTDTQYF

size: NA
V: TRBV3-1/TRBV3-2
J: TRBJ2-2
D: TRBD2
DNA: TGTGCCAGCAGCCAAGAAGCGGGGACGAACACCGGGGAGCTGTTTTTT
CDR3: CASSQEAGTNTGELFF

size: NA
V: TRBV6-5
J: TRBJ2-7
D: NA
DNA: TGTGCCAGCAGTTCCCCGGGGGTACAGTACTTC
CDR3: CASSSPGVQYF

size: NA
V: TRBV7-8
J: TRBJ2-5
D: TRBD2
DNA: TGTGCCAGCAGCTGGGAGCTAGCGGGGCGGGGGCAAGAGACCCAGTACTTC
CDR3: CASSWELAGRGQETQYF

size: NA
V: TRBV3-1/TRBV3-2
J: TRBJ1-1
D: NA
DNA: TGTGCCAGCAGCCAAGGGTCTGTAGGTCCTAACACTGAAGCTTTCTTT
CDR3: CASSQGSVGPNTEAFF

size: NA
V: TRBV19
J: TRBJ1-4
D: TRBD1
DNA: TGTGCCAGTATCTGCAGGGGGCCTGCTAATGAAAAACTGTTTTTT
CDR3: CASICRGPANEKLFF

size: NA
V: TRBV7-9
J: TRBJ1-1
D: NA
DNA: TGTGCCAGCAGCCAAACACCTTACACTGAAGCTTTCTTT
CDR3: CASSQTPYTEAFF

size: NA
V: TRBV30
J: TRBJ2-7
D: NA
DNA: TGTGCCTGGAGGGTCGCCTCAACCTACGAGCAGTACTTC
CDR3: CAWRVASTYEQYF

size: once
V: TRBV28
J: TRBJ2-3
D: NA
DNA: TGTGCCAGCAGTACTTACACAGATACGCAGTATTTT
CDR3: CASSTYTDTQYF

size: NA
V: TRBV4-1
J: TRBJ2-1
D: NA
DNA: TGCGCCAGTGGCTACAATGAGCAGTTCTTC
CDR3: CASGYNEQFF

size: NA
V: TRBV5-1
J: TRBJ2-7
D: NA
DNA: TGCGCCAGCAGCCGACTCATCGGGACGGACGAGCAGTACTTC
CDR3: CASSRLIGTDEQYF

size: NA
V: TRBV11-2
J: TRBJ2-3
D: TRBD2
DNA: TGTGCCAGCAGCAGAGGACTAGCGGGGGCCACAGATACGCAGTATTTT
CDR3: CASSRGLAGATDTQYF

size: NA
V: TRBV13
J: TRBJ2-7
D: TRBD1
DNA: TGTGCCAGCAGCCGCAAGTTACAGGGGGCTGGACACGAGCAGTACTTC
CDR3: CASSRKLQGAGHEQYF

size: NA
V: TRBV9
J: TRBJ1-1
D: NA
DNA: TGTGCCAGCAGCGTAGATCTGGTGAACACTGAAGCTTTCTTT
CDR3: CASSVDLVNTEAFF

size: NA
V: TRBV6-4
J: TRBJ1-6
D: NA
DNA: TGTGCCAGCAGTGACAGGGGCAATTCACCCCTCCACTTT
CDR3: CASSDRGNSPLHF

size: NA
V: TRBV3-1/TRBV3-2
J: TRBJ2-5
D: TRBD1
DNA: TGTGCCAGCAGCCATCCTCAGCGACAGGGGGCAGGAGAGACCCAGTACTTC
CDR3: CASSHPQRQGAGETQYF

size: NA
V: TRBV6-2/TRBV6-3
J: TRBJ2-5
D: NA
DNA: TGTGCCAGCAGTTACTCTGGAGCCAGCCAAGAGACCCAGTACTTC
CDR3: CASSYSGASQETQYF

size: NA
V: TRBV7-6
J: TRBJ2-1
D: NA
DNA: TGTGCCAGCAGCTCGGACGCTGAGCAGTTCTTC
CDR3: CASSSDAEQFF

size: once
V: TRBV5-1
J: TRBJ1-6
D: TRBD1
DNA: TGCGCCAGCAGCTTGGGGACCGGGACAGGGATCTCCTATAATTCACCCCTCCACTTT
CDR3: CASSLGTGTGISYNSPLHF

size: once
V: TRBV4-1
J: TRBJ1-5
D: NA
DNA: TGCGCCAGCAGCCAGAATAGCAATCAGCCCCAGCATTTT
CDR3: CASSQNSNQPQHF

size: NA
V: TRBV5-1
J: TRBJ2-3
D: TRBD2
DNA: TGCGCCAGCAGCCCGGGACTAGCGGGAGTCCCGGGCACAGATACGCAGTATTTT
CDR3: CASSPGLAGVPGTDTQYF

size: NA
V: TRBV11-3
J: TRBJ2-2
D: NA
DNA: TGTGCCAGCAGGGTGACAGCGAACACCGGGGAGCTGTTTTTT
CDR3: CASRVTANTGELFF

size: once
V: TRBV7-2
J: TRBJ2-2
D: TRBD1
DNA: TGTGCCAGCAGCCCACAGGGGGTGATAAACACCGGGGAGCTGTTTTTT
CDR3: CASSPQGVINTGELFF

size: NA
V: TRBV5-1
J: TRBJ2-5
D: NA
DNA: TGCGCCAGCAGCTTGGCAGGGACCGCCAAGGAGACCCAGTACTTC
CDR3: CASSLAGTAKETQYF

size: NA
V: TRBV4-3
J: TRBJ1-2
D: NA
DNA: TGCGCCAGCAGCCAAGTGAGGGACTCTAACTATGGCTACACCTTC
CDR3: CASSQVRDSNYGYTF

size: NA
V: TRBV7-2
J: TRBJ2-7
D: TRBD2
DNA: TGTGTCAGCAGCTTGGGGACTAGCGGGGGCGAGCAGTACTTC
CDR3: CVSSLGTSGGEQYF

size: NA
V: TRBV7-9
J: TRBJ2-3
D: NA
DNA: TGTGCCAGCAGCTCCGAACGCCCAGATACGCAGTATTTT
CDR3: CASSSERPDTQYF

size: once
V: TRBV5-5
J: TRBJ1-4
D: TRBD1
DNA: TGTGCCAGCAGCCCGGGGACAGTTACTAATGAAAAACTGTTTTTT
CDR3: CASSPGTVTNEKLFF

size: NA
V: TRBV9
J: TRBJ1-6
D: NA
DNA: TGTGCCAGCAGCCCAGAGGAGGCAGCTAATTCACCCCTCCACTTT
CDR3: CASSPEEAANSPLHF

size: once
V: TRBV18
J: TRBJ1-4
D: TRBD1
DNA: TGTGCCAGCTCACCCTCGGGACAGGGGGAAAAACTGTTTTTT
CDR3: CASSPSGQGEKLFF

size: once
V: TRBV9
J: TRBJ2-2
D: NA
DNA: TGTGCCAGCAGCGTAGGGCTCGCAACCAACACCGGGGAGCTGTTTTTT
CDR3: CASSVGLATNTGELFF

size: NA
V: TRBV25-1
J: TRBJ1-5
D: NA
DNA: TGTGCCAGTGACAGTTTAGGGGAAAGGCCCCAGCATTTT
CDR3: CASDSLGERPQHF

size: NA
V: TRBV6-1
J: TRBJ2-1
D: TRBD2
DNA: TGTGCCAGCAGTGAACTAGCGGGATCCTACAATGAGCAGTTCTTC
CDR3: CASSELAGSYNEQFF

size: NA
V: TRBV5-6
J: TRBJ2-7
D: NA
DNA: TGTGCCAGCAGCTTGGAGGGAGACAACGGTTTTTACGAGCAGTACTTC
CDR3: CASSLEGDNGFYEQYF

size: NA
V: TRBV3-1/TRBV3-2
J: TRBJ1-4
D: TRBD1
DNA: TGTGCCAGCAGCCCGACAGGGGCTAATGAAAAACTGTTTTTT
CDR3: CASSPTGANEKLFF

size: NA
V: TRBV2
J: TRBJ2-7
D: TRBD1
DNA: TGTGCCAGCAGTACTGACAGGGGGGACTACGAGCAGTACTTC
CDR3: CASSTDRGDYEQYF

size: once
V: TRBV11-2
J: TRBJ2-4
D: NA
DNA: TGTGCCAGCAGCTTAGACGCAGGGATGGCCAAAAACATTCAGTACTTC
CDR3: CASSLDAGMAKNIQYF

size: once
V: TRBV14
J: TRBJ1-2
D: TRBD1
DNA: TGTGCCAGCAAAAGAACCGGGACAGAAGGCTACACCTTC
CDR3: CASKRTGTEGYTF

size: NA
V: TRBV9
J: TRBJ1-1
D: TRBD1
DNA: TGTGCCAGCAGCGCCAGGGACAGAGGAAACACTGAAGCTTTCTTT
CDR3: CASSARDRGNTEAFF

size: NA
V: TRBV4-3
J: TRBJ1-1
D: NA
DNA: TGCGCCAGCAGCCAAGAATTGAACACCTTGAACACTGAAGCTTTCTTT
CDR3: CASSQELNTLNTEAFF

size: NA
V: TRBV7-9
J: TRBJ2-7
D: NA
DNA: TGTGCCAGCAGCCCGACCACGGGGGCGTACGAGCAGTACTTC
CDR3: CASSPTTGAYEQYF

size: NA
V: TRBV30
J: TRBJ2-1
D: TRBD2
DNA: TGTGCCAGTAGCGGGAAAGGCAATGAGCAGTTCTTC
CDR3: CASSGKGNEQFF

size: NA
V: TRBV21-1
J: TRBJ1-2
D: NA
DNA: TGTGCCAGCAGCAGTACAGGGGGAAGGGATGGCTACACCTTC
CDR3: CASSSTGGRDGYTF

size: NA
V: TRBV10-3
J: TRBJ2-7
D: NA
DNA: TGTGCCATCCGGGACATGAACTACGAGCAGTACTTC
CDR3: CAIRDMNYEQYF

size: NA
V: TRBV24-1
J: TRBJ2-1
D: NA
DNA: TGTGCCACCAGTGACTGGCCCCGCAATGAGCAGTTCTTC
CDR3: CATSDWPRNEQFF

size: NA
V: TRBV19
J: TRBJ2-7
D: TRBD2
DNA: TGTGCCAGTAGTATTGATTCCGGGAGGGCCGACGAGCAGTACTTC
CDR3: CASSIDSGRADEQYF

size: NA
V: TRBV25-1
J: TRBJ2-3
D: TRBD2
DNA: TGTGCCAGCAGTGAATGGACTAGCGGGAGTGCTGATACGCAGTATTTT
CDR3: CASSEWTSGSADTQYF

size: once
V: TRBV27
J: TRBJ1-5
D: NA
DNA: TGTGCCAGCATGCCCGCCGGACGGTCGGGCAATCAGCCCCAGCATTTT
CDR3: CASMPAGRSGNQPQHF

size: NA
V: TRBV27
J: TRBJ1-5
D: TRBD1
DNA: TGTGCCAGCAGGACGACAGGGGGCAAGGGCAATCAGCCCCAGCATTTT
CDR3: CASRTTGGKGNQPQHF

size: NA
V: TRBV7-9
J: TRBJ1-3
D: NA
DNA: TGTGCCAGCAGCTTCCCCGGGGGCTCCGGAAACACCATATATTTT
CDR3: CASSFPGGSGNTIYF